This entry lists 26 T cell receptor beta chains sequenced from one sample in a study of brain T cells in children with intractable seizures. Measured with immunoSEQ multiplex PCR; TCRdb has only the in-frame clones, and not every one. The sample has around 80,000 clones; around 91% are singletons. The sequencing here drew on peripheral blood, taken at surgery. The receptors shown here come from a girl aged 2 to 9 with Rasmussen encephalitis and intractable seizures.

The chain joins TRBV6-2 or TRBV6-3 to TRBJ1-1, with 7 bases aligning to TRBD1. The CDR3 extends over 14 amino acids. The V gene end was trimmed by 6 bases and the J gene end by 4 bases; junction bases not matched to a gene: 8. Germline CDR1 reads MNHEY; CDR2 reads SVGEGT. The CDR3 coding sequence is TGTGCCAGCAGCCGAGGGGGCAGGGGCACTGAAGCTTTCTTT. The encoded protein is CASSRGGRGTEAFF.

For the CDR3, the DNA is TGTGCCAGCAGTTCTTTTCGGGACAGGATTAGCAATCAGCCCCAGCATTTT. Protein sequence: CASSSFRDRISNQPQHF. The chain has TRBV27 and TRBJ1-5; TRBD1 aligns across 8 bases. CDR3 length: 17 residues. In germline, CDR1 is MNHEY, CDR2 SMNVEV (reference sequence). The V segment lost 4 bases and the J segment 0 bases; nucleotides outside the gene matches: 8.

The chain employs TRBV30 and TRBJ2-7; TRBD2 aligns across 9 bases. J was trimmed by 9 bases and V by 0 bases; bases with no gene match: 6. The CDR3 consists of 13 residues. The germline V gene encodes CDR1 GTSNPN and CDR2 SVGIG (reference sequence). The CDR3 here is CAWSVASGMGQYF. CDR3 nucleotide sequence: TGTGCCTGGAGTGTAGCTAGCGGGATGGGGCAGTACTTC.

This chain uses TRBV5-4 with TRBJ1-2; D gene uncertain. With 4 bases removed from V and 2 bases from J, the gap between germline ends came to 15 bases. The germline gives CDR1 SGHNT, CDR2 YYREEE (reference sequence). The CDR3 length is 15 residues. CDR3 coding DNA: TGTGCCAGCAGCCCCCGTTTCGACGGGAACTATGGCTACACCTTC. Translated: CASSPRFDGNYGYTF.

The chain joins TRBV12-5 to TRBJ1-6; D gene unclear. Looked up from germline, CDR1 is LGHNT and CDR2 is FRNRAP. V was trimmed by 5 bases and J by 6 bases, leaving 14 bases between them. The length of the CDR3 is 15 residues. The CDR3 region is CASGITGASNSPLHF. DNA for the CDR3: TGTGCTAGTGGTATTACCGGTGCTTCTAATTCACCCCTCCACTTT. Supplemented by reference TRBV12-5 and TRBJ1-6, the full variable domain reads DARVTQTPRHKVTEMGQEVTMRCQPILGHNTVFWYRQTMMQGLELLAYFRNRAPLDDSGMPKDRFSAEMPDATLATLKIQPSEPRDSAVYFCASGITGASNSPLHFGNGTRLTVT.

The V call is TRBV4-2, the J call TRBJ1-5; 7 nucleotides agree with TRBD1. V was pared by 4 bases and J by 2 bases, with 8 bases of the junction left unmatched. Looked up from germline, CDR1 is LGHNA and CDR2 is YNFKEQ. This CDR3 has 16 residues. CDR3 in amino acids: CASSRPGGAGNQPQHF. CDR3 nucleotide sequence: TGTGCCAGCAGCCGGCCAGGGGGGGCCGGCAATCAGCCCCAGCATTTT.

The chain carries TRBV7-9 and TRBJ1-2; D unresolved. The V gene lost 5 bases and the J gene lost 6 bases, with 13 bases spanning the gap. The CDR3 has 13 residues. Germline-derived CDR1 and CDR2 are SEHNR and FQNEAQ (reference sequence). CDR3 bases: TGTGCCAGCAGCCTTGCTCGTTCTGATGGCTACACCTTC. Translated: CASSLARSDGYTF. The complete variable domain, with remaining parts taken from reference TRBV7-9 and TRBJ1-2, reads DTGVSQNPRHKITKRGQNVTFRCDPISEHNRLYWYRQTLGQGPEFLTYFQNEAQLEKSRLLSDRFSAERPKGSFSTLEIQRTEQGDSAMYLCASSLARSDGYTFGSGTRLTVV.

With regard to this clone: At the DNA level, this CDR3 is encoded by other sequences in the same sample as well. The rearrangement links TRBV19 to TRBJ1-5; TRBD1 is a possible D gene (6 bases). The CDR3 spans 13 residues. Germline V lookup: CDR1 LNHDA, CDR2 SQIVND (reference sequence). Trimming pared 6 bases from V and 2 bases from J, leaving 8 bases between. CDR3: CASRQGGNQPQHF. DNA of the CDR3: TGTGCCAGTAGACAGGGAGGCAATCAGCCCCAGCATTTT.

J is TRBJ1-6 and V is TRBV30; D ambiguous. The CDR3 has 13 amino acids. Trimming cost V 5 bases and J 8 bases, with 13 bases left between them. The V gene's germline CDR1 is GTSNPN and CDR2 SVGIG (reference sequence). The CDR3 DNA follows: TGTGCCTGGGGAGGCTTCGTAGATTCACCCCTCCACTTT. As protein: CAWGGFVDSPLHF.

The chain joins TRBV3-1 (or the pseudogene TRBV3-2) to TRBJ2-7; D may be TRBD2 (5 bases). V dropped 0 bases and J dropped 7 bases, with 22 bases sitting between them. Germline V gene lookup returns CDR1 LGHDT and CDR2 YNNKEL (reference sequence). The CDR3 has 17 residues. The CDR3 is CASSQEGPRYLTGEQYF. CDR3 in DNA: TGTGCCAGCAGCCAAGAAGGGCCCAGGTATCTGACGGGGGAGCAGTACTTC.

This sequence joins TRBV2 and TRBJ2-2; 8 positions match TRBD1. Unmatched junction bases numbered 10, after V lost 6 bases and J lost 4 bases. The CDR3 runs 16 residues. Germline V gene data show CDR1 as SNHLY and CDR2 as FYNNEI. CDR3: CASSTPTGAGTGELFF. The CDR3 DNA is TGTGCCAGCAGCACCCCGACAGGGGCCGGCACCGGGGAGCTGTTTTTT.

This sequence joins TRBV25-1 and TRBJ2-1; D possibly corresponds to TRBD2 (6 bases). Germline V gene data show CDR1 as MGHDK and CDR2 as SYGVNS. V was trimmed by 3 bases and J by 12 bases, leaving 15 bases between them. This CDR3 has 13 residues. The CDR3 sequence: CASSDLKQGGQFF. CDR3 DNA: TGTGCCAGCAGTGACCTGAAGCAGGGAGGGCAGTTCTTC.

This clone was detected only once. DNA of the CDR3: TGTGCCAGCAGCCTGGACGGGGATGGGGAGCAGTACTTC. Translating gives CASSLDGDGEQYF. This chain connects TRBV7-9 to TRBJ2-7; D may be TRBD2 (5 bases). Trimming stripped 5 bases from V and 7 bases from J, with 15 bases between. Germline V gene lookup returns CDR1 SEHNR and CDR2 FQNEAQ (reference sequence). The CDR3 extends over 13 amino acids.

V gene TRBV29-1 combines with J gene TRBJ2-2; TRBD2 aligns across 15 bases. The CDR3 has 15 amino acids. Germline trimming cut 6 bases from V and 4 bases from J; bases unmatched to any gene: 3. Germline assignment: CDR1 SQVTM and CDR2 ANQGSEA. CDR3 sequence reads: CSVGLAGGSTGELFF. The CDR3 DNA reads TGCAGCGTCGGACTAGCGGGAGGGTCCACCGGGGAGCTGTTTTTT.

J is TRBJ1-2 and V is TRBV24-1; D not resolved. Trimming shortened V by 3 bases and J by 4 bases, and 11 bases separated the two germline ends. Germline values: CDR1 KGHDR, CDR2 SFDVKD. The CDR3 has 14 residues. In DNA form, the CDR3 reads TGTGCCACCAGTGATCCGCAGAGGAGCTATGGCTACACCTTC. As protein: CATSDPQRSYGYTF.

V and J are TRBV12-3 or TRBV12-4 and TRBJ2-7, with no clear D. V lost 3 bases and J 2 bases, leaving 5 bases between the germline ends. This CDR3 is 12 amino acids long. The CDR3 nucleotides are TGTGCCAGCAGTTTTTTTGCCTACGAGCAGTACTTC. This encodes CASSFFAYEQYF.

In this sample, this clone turned up a few times. The chain combines TRBV3-1 (or the pseudogene TRBV3-2) with TRBJ2-5; D possibly corresponds to TRBD2 (5 bases). The CDR3 runs to 17 residues. Germline V lookup: CDR1 LGHDT, CDR2 YNNKEL (reference sequence). V lost 1 base, J lost 1 base, and 16 bases lay in between. CDR3 nucleotides: TGTGCCAGCAGCCAAGTGCCGGGGTCCTTCGGCCAAGAGACCCAGTACTTC. Encoded protein: CASSQVPGSFGQETQYF.

The rearrangement links TRBV5-4 to TRBJ1-1; D ambiguous. Germline loops: CDR1 SGHNT, CDR2 YYREEE (reference sequence). Deletions cut 2 bases from V and 0 bases from J, with 5 bases between. This CDR3 is built from 13 residues. The DNA of the CDR3 is TGTGCCAGCAGCTTACAGCTGAACACTGAAGCTTTCTTT. Amino acid sequence: CASSLQLNTEAFF. The full variable domain, rest sourced from reference TRBV5-4 and TRBJ1-1, is ETGVTQSPTHLIKTRGQQVTLRCSSQSGHNTVSWYQQALGQGPQFIFQYYREEENGRGNFPPRFSGLQFPNYSSELNVNALELDDSALYLCASSLQLNTEAFFGQGTRLTVV.

The rearrangement joins TRBV29-1 to TRBJ2-2; no clear D. This CDR3 comprises 12 residues. Trimming removed 8 bases at V and 4 bases at J, with 11 bases between. Germline CDR1 and CDR2: SQVTM and ANQGSEA. For the CDR3, the DNA is TGCAGCTTCTACACAATCACCGGGGAGCTGTTTTTT. Its protein product is CSFYTITGELFF.

This chain connects TRBV15 to TRBJ2-7, with D maybe TRBD2 (5 bases). The CDR3 runs 14 residues. Germline lookup yields CDR1 LNHNV and CDR2 YYDKDF (reference sequence). The V and J ends lost 5 bases and 1 base respectively, with 12 bases between them. The CDR3 coding sequence is TGTGCCACCAGCCCTCGGGCGGGTTCCTACGAGCAGTACTTC. Its protein is CATSPRAGSYEQYF.

The V and J genes are TRBV30 and TRBJ1-2; D remains unclear. The CDR3 length is 12 residues. The germline V and J ends were trimmed by 0 bases and 6 bases, with 8 bases remaining between them. CDR1 and CDR2 (germline): GTSNPN, SVGIG (reference sequence). The CDR3 DNA sequence: TGTGCCTGGAGTGTGCGCGGGAATGGCTACACCTTC. It specifies CAWSVRGNGYTF.

This CDR3 reads CASSILAHSYNEQFF. The DNA for the CDR3 is TGTGCCAGCAGCATATTAGCGCATTCCTACAATGAGCAGTTCTTC. The rearrangement links TRBV7-9 to TRBJ2-1, with a tentative D call TRBD2 (5 bases). With 5 bases removed from V and 1 base from J, the gap between germline ends came to 12 bases. The CDR3 sequence is 15 residues long. Germline CDR1 is SEHNR and CDR2 is FQNEAQ (reference sequence). The whole variable domain, filled in from reference TRBV7-9 and TRBJ2-1, reads DTGVSQNPRHKITKRGQNVTFRCDPISEHNRLYWYRQTLGQGPEFLTYFQNEAQLEKSRLLSDRFSAERPKGSFSTLEIQRTEQGDSAMYLCASSILAHSYNEQFFGPGTRLTVL.

The DNA of the CDR3 is TGTGCCAGCCGGGGGGCCTGGAAGACTGAAGCTTTCTTT. It yields the protein CASRGAWKTEAFF. The chain joins TRBV13 to TRBJ1-1; the D gene is possibly TRBD1 (6 bases). V lost 8 bases and J 5 bases, leaving 15 bases between the germline ends. Germline assignment: CDR1 PRHDT and CDR2 FYEKMQ (reference sequence). The CDR3 has 13 residues.

The V call is TRBV7-6, the J call TRBJ2-7; D might be TRBD2 (5 bases). Germline V gene sequence: CDR1 SGHVS, CDR2 FNYEAQ. V shed 1 base and J shed 6 bases, with 16 bases lying between them. This CDR3 is 15 amino acids long. CDR3 region: CASSLGAIRSGEQYF. CDR3 nucleotides: TGTGCCAGCAGCTTAGGGGCCATCCGGAGCGGCGAGCAGTACTTC.

This clone is a singleton in its sample. The rearrangement links TRBV19 to TRBJ2-1, with 9 nucleotides matching TRBD2. Germline V gene data show CDR1 as LNHDA and CDR2 as SQIVND (reference sequence). The CDR3 spans 15 residues. The junction had 4 bases not matched to a gene; V was cut back by 1 base and J by 6 bases. In DNA form, the CDR3 reads TGTGCCAGTAGTATAGTAGCGGGAGCCTCCAATGAGCAGTTCTTC. It specifies CASSIVAGASNEQFF.

The gene calls are TRBV11-3 and TRBJ2-5, with D possibly being TRBD1 (5 bases). Trimming shortened V by 1 base and J by 2 bases, and 17 bases separated the two germline ends. This CDR3 contains 17 residues. Germline CDR1 reads SGHNT; CDR2 reads YENEEA. CDR3 sequence: CASSLGRQGVGQETQYF. The CDR3 DNA reads as TGTGCCAGCAGCTTAGGTCGGCAGGGCGTGGGTCAAGAGACCCAGTACTTC.